This entry lists 22 T cell receptor beta chains sequenced from one sample in a study of memory CD4+ T cells and cytomegalovirus serostatus. Generated by immunoSEQ multiplex PCR, the TCRdb table keeps only in-frame clones and is missing some. The sample has around 50,000 clones, about 78% seen once. The sort gate was single viable CD3+CD4+CD8-CD45RO+ cells for memory CD4+ T cells. Sequenced input: memory CD4+ T cells from blood. These TCRs come from an adult in good health and CMV-seronegative.

This chain links TRBV6-6 with TRBJ1-1; a weak D match, TRBD1 (5 bases). CDR3 length: 14 residues. The V gene's germline CDR1 is MNHNY and CDR2 SVGAGI (reference sequence). V lost 6 bases and J 4 bases, leaving 15 bases between the germline ends. For the CDR3, the DNA is TGTGCCAGCAGGGACGCAGGGTACGGCACTGAAGCTTTCTTT. Translated: CASRDAGYGTEAFF.

The gene calls are TRBV29-1 and TRBJ2-3; D might be TRBD2 (6 bases). The CDR3 loop spans 11 amino acids. V lost 3 bases, J lost 9 bases, and 10 bases lay in between. Germline V gene sequence: CDR1 SQVTM, CDR2 ANQGSEA. CDR3 nucleotides: TGCAGCGTTGAGGTAGCGGCCACGCAGTATTTT. Its protein product is CSVEVAATQYF.

This chain uses TRBV2 with TRBJ1-5; D is perhaps TRBD1 (5 bases). Germline-derived CDR1 and CDR2 are SNHLY and FYNNEI. This CDR3 is 13 amino acids long. The V and J ends lost 6 bases and 3 bases respectively, with 9 bases between them. CDR3 amino acids: CASRRDFNQPQHF. In DNA, the CDR3 is TGTGCCAGCAGGCGGGACTTCAATCAGCCCCAGCATTTT.

The chain uses TRBV2 and TRBJ1-2; D might be TRBD1 (5 bases). Germline values: CDR1 SNHLY, CDR2 FYNNEI. V was trimmed by 5 bases and J by 2 bases, leaving 12 bases between them. The CDR3 contains 14 residues. CDR3 protein: CASSSEGLNYGYTF. The CDR3 DNA reads as TGTGCCAGCAGTTCAGAGGGACTGAACTATGGCTACACCTTC. Full variable domain (rest looked up from reference TRBV2 and TRBJ1-2): EPEVTQTPSHQVTQMGQEVILRCVPISNHLYFYWYRQILGQKVEFLVSFYNNEISEKSEIFDDQFSVERPDGSNFTLKIRSTKLEDSAMYFCASSSEGLNYGYTFGSGTRLTVV.

The V gene is TRBV7-9, the J gene TRBJ2-5, with 8 bases identical to TRBD2. V lost 1 base to trimming and J lost 5 bases; unmatched junction nucleotides: 6. CDR3 size: 15 residues. CDR1 SEHNR and CDR2 FQNEAQ come from the germline V gene (reference sequence). The CDR3 loop is CASSLGAGVQETQYF. CDR3 DNA sequence: TGTGCCAGCAGCTTAGGAGCGGGAGTGCAGGAGACCCAGTACTTC.

The chain recombines TRBV27 with TRBJ2-3, with D perhaps being TRBD1 or TRBD2 (6 bases each). This CDR3 is 13 amino acids long. Trimming removed 0 bases from V and 6 bases from J, with 7 bases in between. Germline values: CDR1 MNHEY, CDR2 SMNVEV (reference sequence). In nucleotides, the CDR3 is TGTGCCAGCAGTTTATCAGGGGGGGATACGCAGTATTTT. Translation: CASSLSGGDTQYF.

The CDR3 sequence: CASSPYRNTGELFF. The CDR3 coding sequence is TGTGCCAGCAGCCCTTATAGGAACACCGGGGAGCTGTTTTTT. The V gene is TRBV27, the J gene TRBJ2-2; D unresolved. Trimming removed 6 bases from V and 1 base from J, with 9 bases in between. Germline loops: CDR1 MNHEY, CDR2 SMNVEV (reference sequence). The CDR3 consists of 14 residues.

The J gene is TRBJ1-5, the V gene TRBV27; TRBD1 is a possible D gene (6 bases). The CDR3 is 13 residues long. Germline-derived CDR1 and CDR2 are MNHEY and SMNVEV (reference sequence). Trimming removed 4 bases from V and 2 bases from J, with 6 bases in between. The CDR3 DNA follows: TGTGCCAGCAGTTACAGGGGCAATCAGCCCCAGCATTTT. It yields the protein CASSYRGNQPQHF.

The chain joins TRBV7-9 to TRBJ2-1; 11 nucleotides match TRBD2. Losses at the gene ends were 1 base for V and 0 bases for J; bases not matched to a gene: 8. The germline V gene has CDR1 SEHNR and CDR2 FQNEAQ (reference sequence). The CDR3 consists of 19 residues. The CDR3 sequence is CASSLGLAGGRSSYNEQFF. CDR3 DNA: TGTGCCAGCAGCTTAGGTCTAGCGGGAGGCCGGAGCTCCTACAATGAGCAGTTCTTC. The variable domain in full, with the rest retrieved from reference TRBV7-9 and TRBJ2-1, is DTGVSQNPRHKITKRGQNVTFRCDPISEHNRLYWYRQTLGQGPEFLTYFQNEAQLEKSRLLSDRFSAERPKGSFSTLEIQRTEQGDSAMYLCASSLGLAGGRSSYNEQFFGPGTRLTVL.

This chain joins TRBV27 and TRBJ2-7; a weak D match, TRBD1 (5 bases). This CDR3 comprises 14 residues. Trimming took 7 bases from V and 3 from J, leaving 16 bases between them. The germline V gene has CDR1 MNHEY and CDR2 SMNVEV (reference sequence). The CDR3 here is CASKKGLDSYEQYF. CDR3 in DNA: TGTGCCAGCAAAAAGGGGCTCGACAGCTACGAGCAGTACTTC.

This clone has just one count. This chain joins TRBV7-9 and TRBJ1-5; D gene uncertain. V shed 8 bases and J shed 1 base, with 12 bases lying between them. The CDR3 contains 14 residues. Germline CDR1 reads SEHNR; CDR2 reads FQNEAQ (reference sequence). CDR3 amino acids: CASRPAGSNQPQHF. As DNA, the CDR3 is TGTGCCAGCCGACCGGCGGGAAGCAATCAGCCCCAGCATTTT.

The chain has TRBV7-9 and TRBJ1-1; TRBD1 might be the D (5 bases). The CDR3 runs 14 residues. Trimming left V 5 bases short and J 5 bases short, with 15 bases between. CDR1 and CDR2 (germline): SEHNR, FQNEAQ (reference sequence). The CDR3 protein is CASSRWDGGTEAFF. The CDR3 DNA sequence: TGTGCCAGCAGCCGATGGGACGGTGGGACTGAAGCTTTCTTT.

In this sample, this clone turned up a few times. The same CDR3 arises from other DNA sequences in this sample as well. J is TRBJ2-2 and V is TRBV14; D possibly matches TRBD1 or TRBD2 (5 bases each). The germline V and J ends were trimmed by 2 bases and 5 bases, with 18 bases remaining between them. The CDR3 has 17 amino acids. The germline CDR1 and CDR2 sequences are SGHDN and FVKESK. The CDR3 sequence: CASSQISRSGRTGELFF. The CDR3 nucleotides read TGTGCCAGCAGCCAAATCAGTCGGTCAGGGAGAACCGGGGAGCTGTTTTTT.

This chain connects TRBV10-3 to TRBJ2-1; 14 positions match TRBD2. Germline V gene lookup returns CDR1 ENHRY and CDR2 SYGVKD. With 2 bases clipped from V and 2 bases from J, the junction kept 2 bases outside the gene matches. The CDR3 is 17 residues long. The CDR3 loop reads CAISEGTSGSTYNEQFF. CDR3 coding DNA: TGTGCCATCAGTGAGGGGACTAGCGGGAGTACCTACAATGAGCAGTTCTTC.

The J gene is TRBJ1-2, the V gene TRBV2; D is possibly TRBD1 (6 bases). The CDR3 covers 15 residues. Trimming took off 6 bases at V and 4 bases at J, with 18 bases between the two ends. Germline values: CDR1 SNHLY, CDR2 FYNNEI. In DNA, the CDR3 is TGTGCCAGCAGGGGCTACAAGGGACACACCTATGGCTACACCTTC. Its protein product is CASRGYKGHTYGYTF.

V usage is TRBV2 and J usage is TRBJ2-4, with D possibly matching TRBD2 (6 bases). Trimming took 7 bases from V and 6 from J, leaving 16 bases between them. This CDR3 region has 14 residues. The germline gives CDR1 SNHLY, CDR2 FYNNEI. The DNA for the CDR3 is TGTGCCAGCAAACCGGGGGAGTACTTAAACATTCAGTACTTC. Amino acids: CASKPGEYLNIQYF.

The chain links TRBV5-5 to TRBJ2-7; the D gene is possibly TRBD1 (5 bases). Trimming cost V 0 bases and J 1 base, with 11 bases left between them. The CDR3 totals 15 residues. The V gene's germline CDR1 is SGHKS and CDR2 YYEKEE (reference sequence). This CDR3 is CASSLGGHASYEQYF. CDR3 coding DNA: TGTGCCAGCAGCTTGGGGGGCCACGCGTCCTACGAGCAGTACTTC. Drawing the rest from reference TRBV5-5 and TRBJ2-7, the complete variable domain is DAGVTQSPTHLIKTRGQQVTLRCSPISGHKSVSWYQQVLGQGPQFIFQYYEKEERGRGNFPDRFSARQFPNYSSELNVNALLLGDSALYLCASSLGGHASYEQYFGPGTRLTVT.

The chain carries TRBV7-9 and TRBJ1-1; D remains unclear. V shed 1 base and J shed 7 bases, with 10 bases lying between them. Germline V gene data show CDR1 as SEHNR and CDR2 as FQNEAQ (reference sequence). CDR3 length equals 13 residues. The CDR3 DNA reads TGTGCCAGCAGCTTAGACGCCGTCCTTGAAGCTTTCTTT. Protein product: CASSLDAVLEAFF.

J is TRBJ2-1 and V is TRBV7-8; D gene uncertain. V gave up 0 bases and J gave up 5 bases, with 8 bases separating them. The CDR3 runs to 14 residues. Looked up from germline, CDR1 is SGHVS and CDR2 is FQNEAQ. The DNA of the CDR3 is TGTGCCAGCAGCTTAGCGCGACTCCACAATGAGCAGTTCTTC. Its protein product is CASSLARLHNEQFF. The variable domain in full, with the rest retrieved from reference TRBV7-8 and TRBJ2-1, is GAGVSQSPRYKVAKRGQDVALRCDPISGHVSLFWYQQALGQGPEFLTYFQNEAQLDKSGLPSDRFFAERPEGSVSTLKIQRTQQEDSAVYLCASSLARLHNEQFFGPGTRLTVL.

This rearrangement joins TRBV14 to TRBJ2-1; 11 bases line up with TRBD2. CDR1 and CDR2 from the germline V gene are SGHDN and FVKESK. V dropped 1 base and J dropped 7; count of bases not matched to a gene: 3. This CDR3 has 15 residues. The CDR3 reads CASSQASGRWNEQFF. CDR3 nucleotide sequence: TGTGCCAGCAGCCAAGCTAGCGGGAGGTGGAATGAGCAGTTCTTC.

V gene TRBV28 combines with J gene TRBJ2-7, with unresolved D. The CDR3 sequence is 17 residues long. CDR1 and CDR2 from the germline V gene are MDHEN and SYDVKM. Deletions cut 2 bases from V and 0 bases from J, with 17 bases between. CDR3 amino acids: CASSLDTFTDTSYEQYF. The CDR3, as DNA: TGTGCCAGCAGTTTAGACACTTTTACAGATACCTCCTACGAGCAGTACTTC.

In its sample, this clone was seen a few times. This chain joins TRBV14 and TRBJ1-1; D not certain. The CDR3 is 15 residues long. Germline V CDR1 and CDR2: SGHDN, FVKESK. V lost 0 bases and J lost 6, with 14 bases in between. CDR3 loop: CASSQDILPFAEAFF. The CDR3 DNA reads as TGTGCCAGCAGCCAAGATATTCTACCGTTCGCTGAAGCTTTCTTT.